This T cell receptor beta chain was recovered during a study of blood T cell repertoires in COVID-19 (dated by TCRdb to about 2020). Background on the whole study: Samples covering the acute and convalescent phases of COVID-19 were provided by collaborators in the United States, Italy and Spain. The prospective study material was composed of cDNA or gDNA derived from T cells, B-cell-depleted T cells, or PBMCs. Deeply sampled blood TCRbeta repertoires from subjects exposed to, actively infected with, or recovered from COVID-19 were included in the dataset. A freely available public database, intended as a resource for researchers studying the immune response to SARS-CoV-2, is where the repertoires were released. The samples were drawn from the first 160 participants of the ongoing ImmuneRACE study and from roughly 1,300 subjects provided by 6 global collaborators. The sample metadata nearly always contained a de-identified subject ID, COVID-19 status, age in years and sex. HLA class I and class II types, where available, came from metadata supplied by the sample provider rather than from assay-based typing. Overall study outcomes, separate from this receptor: The quantity of clinical and demographic metadata differed by source and by participant and was supplied without curation.

Whole blood was collected in K2EDTA tubes by collaborating institutions according to the institutions' own protocols. For TCRbeta analysis, collaborators shipped samples as frozen whole blood, isolated PBMCs, or DNA extracted from either of those sample types. TCRbeta CDR3 regions were amplified from genomic DNA by means of the immunoSEQ Assay, a bias-controlled multiplex PCR. The source study handled its data this way. Within the assay, amplification of reference gene primers was used to estimate how many nucleated cells each sample contained. To quantify the absolute abundance of each unique TCRbeta CDR3 rearrangement, sequence reads were collapsed and filtered. For each sample, productive Simpson clonality was calculated as the square root of Simpson's diversity index over productive rearrangements. TCRdb provides this immuneACCESS table in a form limited to in-frame rearrangements. Some clones are lacking; in checked studies, under half of them reflect an unresolved V gene, and why the rest are absent is not known. V and J calls and clone size come straight from that table; D and trimming were deduced from the DNA. Here the sample has fewer than 75,000 clones; almost 95% occur a single time. About 4.6% of the sample goes to the ten largest clones.

The CDR3 measures 17 amino acids from cysteine to phenylalanine. The CDR3 DNA has 51 bases and is translated from base 1. The germline V gene provides CDR1 SGHNT and CDR2 YENEEA. Trimming at the junction amounts to 5 bases on V and 4 bases on J, and the germline ends lie 23 bases apart. With regard to this clone: Its antigen specificity is not known. It has no much larger one-base neighbor in the sample; base qualities were not kept.

The TCR was taken from a man aged 50 to 59 with active COVID-19. The sample was peripheral blood. The V and J segments used are TRBV11-3 and TRBJ1-1; the D gene lacks a confident call. The CDR3 is CASSPTGVPSGRTEAFF. The DNA sequence is as follows: TGTGCCAGCAGCCCGACCGGAGTTCCCTCCGGTCGCACTGAAGCTTTCTTT. With the rest looked up from the reference TRBV11-3 and TRBJ1-1 genes rather than sequenced, the full variable domain is EAGVVQSPRYKIIEKKQPVAFWCNPISGHNTLYWYLQNLGQGPELLIRYENEEAVDDSQLPKDRFSAERLKGVDSTLKIQPAELGDSAVYLCASSPTGVPSGRTEAFFGQGTRLTVV.